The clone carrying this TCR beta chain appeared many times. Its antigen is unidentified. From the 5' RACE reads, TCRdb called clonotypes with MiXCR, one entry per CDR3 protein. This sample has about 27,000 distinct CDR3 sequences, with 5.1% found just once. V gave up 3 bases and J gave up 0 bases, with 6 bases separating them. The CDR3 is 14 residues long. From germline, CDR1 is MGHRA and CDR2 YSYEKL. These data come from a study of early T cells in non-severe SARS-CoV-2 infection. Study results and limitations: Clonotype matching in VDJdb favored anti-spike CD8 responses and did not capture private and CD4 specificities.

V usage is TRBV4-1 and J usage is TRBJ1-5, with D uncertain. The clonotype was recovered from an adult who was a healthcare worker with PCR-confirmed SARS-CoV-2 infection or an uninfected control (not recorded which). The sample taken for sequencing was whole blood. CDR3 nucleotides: TGCGCCAGCAGCCAGGGTAATAGCAATCAGCCCCAGCATTTT. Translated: CASSQGNSNQPQHF.